The next 30 T cell receptor beta chains were all read from a single sample in a study of radiation and T cells in renal cell carcinoma. Stated treatment: 15 Gy SBRT to primary tumor, nephrectomy 4 weeks later. Generated by immunoSEQ multiplex PCR, the TCRdb table keeps only in-frame clones and is missing some. Of some 15,000 clones listed, roughly 50% are singletons. Sample: tumor tissue, taken from a patient whose treatment included radiotherapy and nephrectomy. These receptors came from a woman aged 60 to 75 with renal cell carcinoma.

This clone has at least ten counts. The chain combines TRBV6-1 with TRBJ1-6, with unresolved D. The CDR3 totals 12 residues. V was shortened by 9 bases and J by 7 bases, with 10 bases between the two germline ends. CDR1 is MNHNS and CDR2 is SASEGT in the germline V gene. The chain's CDR3 is CARQNLNSPLHF. As DNA, the CDR3 is TGTGCCAGACAGAACCTAAATTCACCCCTCCACTTT.

The chain links TRBV7-3 to TRBJ2-2; D is unresolved. CDR1 SGHTA and CDR2 FQGTGA come from the germline V gene. The CDR3 has 16 amino acids. V lost 1 base and J 5 bases, leaving 14 bases between the germline ends. The CDR3 sequence is CASSLMAASSTGELFF. DNA for the CDR3: TGTGCCAGCAGCTTAATGGCAGCCTCATCTACCGGGGAGCTGTTTTTT.

V usage is TRBV9 and J usage is TRBJ2-5; the match to TRBD2 covers 7 bases. J gave up 5 bases and V 0 bases, and 10 bases lay outside the gene matches. Germline values: CDR1 SGDLS, CDR2 YYNGEE. This CDR3 has 16 amino acids. CDR3 coding DNA: TGTGCCAGCAGCGTAGTGGGGGAGGGCCTATATGAGACCCAGTACTTC. Translation: CASSVVGEGLYETQYF.

This clone was detected many times. The genes are TRBV4-1 and TRBJ1-2; D is possibly TRBD1 (5 bases). This CDR3 contains 13 residues. Deletions cut 0 bases from V and 4 bases from J, with 6 bases between. Germline V gene lookup returns CDR1 MGHRA and CDR2 YSYEKL. In DNA, the CDR3 is TGCGCCAGCAGCCAAGACAGGGTCTATGGCTACACCTTC. Encoded protein: CASSQDRVYGYTF.

In this sample, this clone turned up a few times. The DNA of the CDR3 is TGTGCCAGCAGTGACTTCCGACAAAGGCACACTGAAGCTTTCTTT. Translated: CASSDFRQRHTEAFF. This chain links TRBV6-1 with TRBJ1-1; D is uncertain. V was trimmed by 3 bases and J by 3 bases, leaving 14 bases between them. The CDR3 sequence is 15 residues long. The germline gives CDR1 MNHNS, CDR2 SASEGT.

The chain combines TRBV7-2 with TRBJ1-5; TRBD1 is a possible D gene (5 bases). Germline V gene sequence: CDR1 SGHTA, CDR2 FQGNSA. The CDR3 consists of 14 residues. V gave up 1 base and J gave up 4 bases, with 8 bases separating them. This chain's CDR3 is CASSLDRGNQPQHF. The CDR3 coding sequence is TGTGCCAGCAGCTTAGATCGGGGGAATCAGCCCCAGCATTTT.

The chain joins TRBV6-5 to TRBJ2-7; TRBD1 matches at 8 bases. The V segment lost 11 bases and the J segment 5 bases; nucleotides outside the gene matches: 8. The CDR3 has 12 amino acids. The germline V gene has CDR1 MNHEY and CDR2 SVGAGI. The CDR3 protein is CAGVRQGNEQYF. Here the CDR3 DNA reads TGTGCCGGAGTTCGACAGGGGAACGAGCAGTACTTC.

This clone was observed many times. DNA for the CDR3: TGTGCCAGTAGTAGCCTCGGACAGGGGGCTTCCTACGAGCAGTACTTC. Translated: CASSSLGQGASYEQYF. J is TRBJ2-7 and V is TRBV19, with 11 bases identical to TRBD1. Germline-derived CDR1 and CDR2 are LNHDA and SQIVND (reference sequence). V gave up 4 bases and J gave up 1 base; unmatched junction bases: 6. CDR3 length: 16 residues.

This chain uses TRBV28 with TRBJ2-7; possibly TRBD1 or TRBD2 for D (6 bases each). Germline loops: CDR1 MDHEN, CDR2 SYDVKM. The CDR3 length is 16 residues. V shed 2 bases and J shed 5 bases, with 19 bases lying between them. The CDR3 region is CASSLRREGGMNEQYF. In nucleotides, the CDR3 is TGTGCCAGCAGTTTAAGGCGTGAGGGGGGTATGAACGAGCAGTACTTC.

This chain connects TRBV4-2 to TRBJ1-6; D remains ambiguous. Trimming shortened V by 0 bases and J by 6 bases, and 9 bases separated the two germline ends. This CDR3 has 15 residues. Germline-derived CDR1 and CDR2 are LGHNA and YNFKEQ. CDR3 amino acids: CASSQDTRGNSPLHF. Here the CDR3 DNA reads TGTGCCAGCAGCCAAGATACTCGGGGTAATTCACCCCTCCACTTT.

This chain links TRBV21-1 with TRBJ1-2; the table calls TRBD1, which could not be checked here. TRBV21-1 is assigned pseudogene status. CDR3 length: 15 amino acids. The CDR3 sequence is CASSAGQEYNYGYTF. As DNA, the CDR3 is TGTGCCAGCAGCGCCGGACAGGAGTATAACTATGGCTACACCTTC.

The genes are TRBV4-2 and TRBJ2-5; 7 positions match TRBD1. The germline CDR1 and CDR2 sequences are LGHNA and YNFKEQ. CDR3 length: 14 amino acids. Losses at the gene ends were 1 base for V and 5 bases for J; bases not matched to a gene: 4. CDR3 nucleotide sequence: TGTGCCAGCAGCCAAGGACAGGGTCTGGAGACCCAGTACTTC. Translating gives CASSQGQGLETQYF.

The chain couples TRBV5-6 to TRBJ1-1; TRBD1 matches 12 bases. The CDR3 runs 14 residues. Trimming removed 3 bases from V and 6 bases from J; junction bases left unmatched: 3. The germline V gene has CDR1 SGHDT and CDR2 YYEEEE. The DNA for the CDR3 is TGTGCCAGCAGCTCCCGGGACAGGGGGCCTGAAGCTTTCTTT. This gives the protein CASSSRDRGPEAFF.

This chain joins TRBV28 and TRBJ2-5; the match to TRBD1 covers 9 bases. This CDR3 is 15 amino acids long. Germline V gives CDR1 MDHEN, CDR2 SYDVKM. The V and J ends lost 5 bases and 5 bases, in that order; junction bases with no gene match: 9. CDR3 sequence reads: CASSPRTGDIETQYF. DNA for the CDR3: TGTGCCAGCAGTCCGAGGACAGGGGATATCGAGACCCAGTACTTC.

This clone is labeled large. This chain joins TRBV28 and TRBJ2-2; TRBD2 matches 9 bases. Germline assignment: CDR1 MDHEN and CDR2 SYDVKM. V lost 2 bases and J lost 8; bases outside the gene matches: 6. The CDR3 length is 15 residues. CDR3 residues: CASSLVAGAPGELFF. DNA of the CDR3: TGTGCCAGCAGTTTAGTAGCGGGGGCCCCAGGGGAGCTGTTTTTT.

V is TRBV29-1 and J is TRBJ1-3, with a weak D call TRBD1 (5 bases). Trimming removed 3 bases from V and 0 bases from J, with 21 bases in between. The CDR3 runs to 18 residues. Per germline, CDR1 SQVTM and CDR2 ANQGSEA. CDR3 nucleotides: TGCAGCGTTGATACGGGGGGAGCTTACCCAAGCTCTGGAAACACCATATATTTT. It codes for CSVDTGGAYPSSGNTIYF.

This clone was seen a few times. The chain carries TRBV2 and TRBJ1-2; 9 bases align to TRBD1. This CDR3 is 14 amino acids long. The V segment lost 7 bases and the J segment 3 bases; nucleotides outside the gene matches: 6. Germline CDR1 SNHLY, CDR2 FYNNEI. CDR3 nucleotide sequence: TGTGCCAGCAACCCGGGACAGGGTTACTATGGCTACACCTTC. This gives the protein CASNPGQGYYGYTF.

The V and J genes are TRBV5-6 and TRBJ1-2, with a tentative D call TRBD1 (5 bases). This CDR3 spans 15 amino acids. The V and J ends lost 4 bases and 4 bases respectively, with 17 bases between them. CDR1 SGHDT and CDR2 YYEEEE come from the germline V gene. This CDR3 reads CASSPGTGHPYGYTF. The DNA for the CDR3 is TGTGCCAGCAGCCCAGGGACCGGACATCCCTATGGCTACACCTTC.

DNA of the CDR3: TGTGCCAGCAGCCCGGGACAGGGGAACACCGGGGAGCTGTTTTTT. It translates to CASSPGQGNTGELFF. The rearrangement links TRBV7-9 to TRBJ2-2; 9 bases map to TRBD1. Per germline, CDR1 SEHNR and CDR2 FQNEAQ (reference sequence). This CDR3 is 15 amino acids long. The V and J ends lost 5 bases and 1 base, in that order; junction bases with no gene match: 2.

This clone has just a few counts. V usage is TRBV11-2 and J usage is TRBJ2-7; TRBD2 matches 13 bases. This CDR3 is built from 15 residues. Germline V CDR1 and CDR2: SGHAT, FQNNGV. V gave up 5 bases and J gave up 4 bases; unmatched junction bases: 5. The CDR3 protein is CASSPRTSGSYEQYF. The CDR3 coding sequence is TGTGCCAGCAGCCCGCGGACTAGCGGGAGTTACGAGCAGTACTTC.

The V and J genes are TRBV10-3 and TRBJ1-5, with 8 bases fitting TRBD1. Germline V gene lookup returns CDR1 ENHRY and CDR2 SYGVKD. The CDR3 consists of 14 residues. The trim removed 3 bases at V and 5 bases at J, leaving 3 bases unmatched. The DNA of the CDR3 is TGTGCCATCAGTGATACAGGGGGGGATCAGCCCCAGCATTTT. Translated: CAISDTGGDQPQHF.

This clone was detected only a few times. The chain combines TRBV5-1 with TRBJ1-1; the D is unclear. Germline-derived CDR1 and CDR2 are SGHRS and YFSETQ. The V and J ends lost 5 bases and 5 bases respectively, with 13 bases between them. The CDR3 consists of 13 residues. The CDR3 coding sequence is TGCGCCAGCAGGGCGGCGGATAATACTGAAGCTTTCTTT. This sequence encodes CASRAADNTEAFF. The full variable domain, rest sourced from reference TRBV5-1 and TRBJ1-1, is KAGVTQTPRYLIKTRGQQVTLSCSPISGHRSVSWYQQTPGQGLQFLFEYFSETQRNKGNFPGRFSGRQFSNSRSEMNVSTLELGDSALYLCASRAADNTEAFFGQGTRLTVV.

The chain has TRBV4-3 and TRBJ1-3; D might be TRBD1 (6 bases). Germline CDR1 is LGHNA and CDR2 is YSLEER. V lost 0 bases and J 4 bases, leaving 13 bases between the germline ends. The CDR3 is 16 residues long. The CDR3 coding sequence is TGCGCCAGCAGCCAAGACGGAGGGGGTCACGGAAACACCATATATTTT. It specifies CASSQDGGGHGNTIYF.

The CDR3 is CASSPPNNRETQYF. The DNA of the CDR3 is TGTGCCAGCAGCCCCCCGAATAACAGGGAGACCCAGTACTTC. The gene calls are TRBV9 and TRBJ2-5; maybe TRBD1 (5 bases). Germline V gene data show CDR1 as SGDLS and CDR2 as YYNGEE. V gave up 4 bases and J gave up 5 bases, with 15 bases separating them. The CDR3 has 14 residues. The variable domain in full, with the rest retrieved from reference TRBV9 and TRBJ2-5, is DSGVTQTPKHLITATGQRVTLRCSPRSGDLSVYWYQQSLDQGLQFLIQYYNGEERAKGNILERFSAQQFPDLHSELNLSSLELGDSALYFCASSPPNNRETQYFGPGTRLLVL.

The chain is built from TRBV5-1 and TRBJ1-2, with TRBD1 matching over 10 bases. J gave up 8 bases and V 1 base, and 8 bases lay outside the gene matches. The germline gives CDR1 SGHRS, CDR2 YFSETQ. The CDR3 spans 15 residues. The CDR3 is CASSLSSTGGEGYTF. In DNA form, the CDR3 reads TGCGCCAGCAGCTTGAGTTCGACAGGGGGCGAGGGCTACACCTTC.

The rearrangement uses TRBV27 and TRBJ1-5, with D unresolved. CDR3 length: 14 amino acids. V dropped 0 bases and J dropped 4 bases, with 7 bases sitting between them. CDR1 and CDR2 from the germline V gene are MNHEY and SMNVEV (reference sequence). The DNA for the CDR3 is TGTGCCAGCAGTTTATCGGGAGGAAATCAGCCCCAGCATTTT. It is translated as CASSLSGGNQPQHF.

V is TRBV5-1 and J is TRBJ2-3; 7 nucleotides agree with TRBD2. Germline V gives CDR1 SGHRS, CDR2 YFSETQ. The CDR3 length is 14 residues. The J segment lost 6 bases and the V segment lost 3 bases, leaving 7 bases of the junction unmatched. The CDR3 protein is CASSWGGGTDTQYF. The CDR3 DNA reads TGCGCCAGCAGCTGGGGGGGTGGAACGGATACGCAGTATTTT.

This clone was detected many times. The chain carries TRBV2 and TRBJ2-2; D might be TRBD1 (6 bases). The germline V gene has CDR1 SNHLY and CDR2 FYNNEI. The CDR3 spans 14 residues. Between the trimmed V and J ends, which lost 6 bases and 0 bases, there was a span of 8 bases. CDR3 region: CASRDSPNTGELFF. CDR3 sequence (DNA): TGTGCCAGCAGGGACAGTCCGAACACCGGGGAGCTGTTTTTT.

This clone was seen a single time. This rearrangement joins TRBV29-1 to TRBJ2-1; a possible D gene is TRBD2 (5 bases). Germline V lookup: CDR1 SQVTM, CDR2 ANQGSEA. The V end was cut by 8 bases, the J end by 6 bases, with 11 bases between. This CDR3 region has 11 residues. This chain's CDR3 is CSLRRSNEQFF. The CDR3, as DNA: TGCAGCCTCAGGAGGAGCAATGAGCAGTTCTTC.

The V gene is TRBV28, the J gene TRBJ1-1; D might be TRBD1 (5 bases). The CDR3 has 12 amino acids. The germline gives CDR1 MDHEN, CDR2 SYDVKM. V shed 6 bases and J shed 6 bases, with 11 bases lying between them. DNA for the CDR3: TGTGCCAGCAGATACGACAGATCTGAAGCTTTCTTT. Amino acids: CASRYDRSEAFF. Together with reference TRBV28 and TRBJ1-1, the CDR3 gives the full variable domain: DVKVTQSSRYLVKRTGEKVFLECVQDMDHENMFWYRQDPGLGLRLIYFSYDVKMKEKGDIPEGYSVSREKKERFSLILESASTNQTSMYLCASRYDRSEAFFGQGTRLTVV.